Presented here are 30 T cell receptor beta chains from one specimen sequenced in a study of blood T cell repertoires in COVID-19. Sequenced by immunoSEQ multiplex PCR; TCRdb stores in-frame clones only, minus some. The repertoire includes 150,000 to 200,000 clones, 80% to 90% of them detected once, and roughly 8.2% sits in the top ten. Sequencing input: peripheral blood. Every receptor here comes from a man in his 60s with acute or convalescent COVID-19.

This clone was observed a handful of times. The V gene is TRBV7-3, the J gene TRBJ1-2; TRBD1 is a possible D gene (5 bases). V dropped 1 base and J dropped 6 bases, with 9 bases sitting between them. Germline V gene data show CDR1 as SGHTA and CDR2 as FQGTGA. CDR3 size: 13 residues. The CDR3 region has the DNA TGTGCCAGCAGCTTAAGCAGGGAAGATGGCTACACCTTC. Amino acid sequence: CASSLSREDGYTF. The whole variable domain, remainder taken from reference TRBV7-3 and TRBJ1-2, is GAGVSQTPSNKVTEKGKYVELRCDPISGHTALYWYRQSLGQGPEFLIYFQGTGAADDSGLPNDRFFAVRPEGSVSTLKIQRTERGDSAVYLCASSLSREDGYTFGSGTRLTVV.

This chain joins TRBV5-1 and TRBJ2-5; a possible D gene is TRBD1 (6 bases). V lost 2 bases to trimming and J lost 5 bases, with 16 bases between them. This CDR3 comprises 15 residues. CDR1 and CDR2 (germline): SGHRS, YFSETQ. The CDR3 nucleotides are TGCGCCAGCAGCTTAATGGGGGCCGTAGGGGAGACCCAGTACTTC. Its translation is CASSLMGAVGETQYF.

V gene TRBV12-3 or TRBV12-4 combines with J gene TRBJ1-5; no clear D gene. The CDR3 is 12 residues long. Trimming took off 11 bases at V and 6 bases at J, with 14 bases between the two ends. The CDR3 DNA is TGTGCCTCACACCTAGAGGGTCAGCCCCAGCATTTT. Translated: CASHLEGQPQHF.

The gene calls are TRBV5-1 and TRBJ2-1; 10 bases line up with TRBD2. The CDR3 length is 15 residues. Germline assignment: CDR1 SGHRS and CDR2 YFSETQ. With V trimmed by 0 bases and J by 7 bases, 4 bases remained unmatched. The CDR3 DNA reads as TGCGCCAGCAGCTTGGTGGTAGCGGGAGGAAATGAGCAGTTCTTC. As protein: CASSLVVAGGNEQFF.

The rearrangement joins TRBV15 to TRBJ2-3, with TRBD2 matching over 10 bases. Germline values: CDR1 LNHNV, CDR2 YYDKDF (reference sequence). This CDR3 has 17 amino acids. Trimming cost V 1 base and J 0 bases; bases outside gene matches: 4. This CDR3 is CATSRVASGSSTDTQYF. CDR3 nucleotides: TGTGCCACCAGCAGAGTGGCTAGCGGGAGTAGCACAGATACGCAGTATTTT.

V and J are TRBV7-3 and TRBJ1-2, with a possible D match to TRBD1 (6 bases). This CDR3 contains 15 residues. V shed 5 bases and J shed 8 bases, with 21 bases lying between them. CDR1 SGHTA and CDR2 FQGTGA come from the germline V gene. The CDR3 here is CASSPRGGGPGGYTF. The CDR3 nucleotides are TGTGCCAGCAGCCCGAGGGGCGGGGGGCCGGGCGGCTACACCTTC.

This clone has more than one count but fewer than ten. The chain combines TRBV5-5 with TRBJ1-1, with D unresolved. The V end was cut by 4 bases, the J end by 2 bases, with 12 bases between. Germline loops: CDR1 SGHKS, CDR2 YYEKEE (reference sequence). CDR3 size: 14 residues. The CDR3 is CASSLRLENTEAFF. CDR3 nucleotide sequence: TGTGCCAGCAGCCTTCGACTTGAAAACACTGAAGCTTTCTTT.

The chain has TRBV5-1 and TRBJ2-5; D call uncertain. V shed 0 bases and J shed 5 bases, with 11 bases lying between them. This CDR3 contains 14 residues. Germline assignment: CDR1 SGHRS and CDR2 YFSETQ. As DNA, the CDR3 is TGCGCCAGCAGCTTGGCTGGGTACGGGGAGACCCAGTACTTC. This translates into CASSLAGYGETQYF.

This chain uses TRBV5-1 with TRBJ2-5, with 8 bases matching TRBD2. The CDR3 spans 15 residues. V lost 4 bases, J lost 2 bases, and 7 bases stayed unmatched. Germline V gene sequence: CDR1 SGHRS, CDR2 YFSETQ. CDR3 region: CASSATGTSQETQYF. The CDR3 DNA reads as TGCGCCAGCAGCGCCACCGGGACTAGTCAAGAGACCCAGTACTTC.

The gene calls are TRBV2 and TRBJ1-2; 7 positions agree with TRBD1. CDR3 length equals 12 residues. Trimming cost V 11 bases and J 7 bases; bases outside gene matches: 10. Looked up from germline, CDR1 is SNHLY and CDR2 is FYNNEI. Written as DNA, the CDR3 is TGTGCCTGTCGACAGGGCCATAGTGGCTACACCTTC. Protein: CACRQGHSGYTF.

This clone was observed a handful of times. The V call is TRBV27, the J call TRBJ1-5; 7 bases line up with TRBD1. In germline, CDR1 is MNHEY, CDR2 SMNVEV (reference sequence). This CDR3 is built from 14 residues. J gave up 2 bases and V 5 bases, and 3 bases lay outside the gene matches. The CDR3 region has the DNA TGTGCCAGCAGTCCCGGGACAGGCAATCAGCCCCAGCATTTT. Translating it yields CASSPGTGNQPQHF.

The chain recombines TRBV6-5 with TRBJ1-2; D gene unclear. This CDR3 has 14 amino acids. V was pared by 0 bases and J by 3 bases, with 8 bases between. Germline-derived CDR1 and CDR2 are MNHEY and SVGAGI. The CDR3 DNA follows: TGTGCCAGCAGTTACTCCGACGGAGACTATGGCTACACCTTC. Its translation: CASSYSDGDYGYTF.

The chain uses TRBV2 and TRBJ2-2; 11 bases agree with TRBD2. Germline assignment: CDR1 SNHLY and CDR2 FYNNEI. CDR3 length equals 15 residues. J gave up 5 bases and V 6 bases, and 5 bases lay outside the gene matches. CDR3 sequence (DNA): TGTGCCAGCAGCTTGACTAGCGGGATAACCGGGGAGCTGTTTTTT. Encoded protein: CASSLTSGITGELFF.

V gene TRBV11-2 combines with J gene TRBJ1-2; no firm D call. This CDR3 comprises 16 residues. Trimming pared 3 bases from V and 2 bases from J, leaving 16 bases between. Germline V gene sequence: CDR1 SGHAT, CDR2 FQNNGV. CDR3 residues: CASSFGIGGGNYGYTF. CDR3 DNA: TGTGCCAGCAGCTTTGGGATCGGCGGAGGGAACTATGGCTACACCTTC. Full variable domain (missing parts from reference TRBV11-2 and TRBJ1-2): EAGVAQSPRYKIIEKRQSVAFWCNPISGHATLYWYQQILGQGPKLLIQFQNNGVVDDSQLPKDRFSAERLKGVDSTLKIQPAKLEDSAVYLCASSFGIGGGNYGYTFGSGTRLTVV.

V usage is TRBV7-9 and J usage is TRBJ2-7; 7 bases match TRBD2. Trimming took 1 base from V and 5 from J; bases not matched to a gene: 11. This CDR3 is built from 16 residues. Looked up from germline, CDR1 is SEHNR and CDR2 is FQNEAQ (reference sequence). CDR3: CASSLGGGRVSNEQYF. CDR3 bases: TGTGCCAGCAGCTTAGGGGGAGGGAGAGTTTCGAACGAGCAGTACTTC.

This clone has more than one count but fewer than ten. V gene TRBV27 combines with J gene TRBJ1-6; TRBD1 is a possible D gene (5 bases). This CDR3 is 17 amino acids long. The germline V gene has CDR1 MNHEY and CDR2 SMNVEV (reference sequence). Trimming removed 4 bases at V and 4 bases at J, with 17 bases between. CDR3 nucleotides: TGTGCCAGCAGTTCAGGACGGGGGTGGGGTTATAATTCACCCCTCCACTTT. This translates into CASSSGRGWGYNSPLHF.

The chain uses TRBV5-1 and TRBJ1-1; D not resolved. CDR3 size: 17 residues. V was pared by 2 bases and J by 0 bases, with 17 bases between. Germline lookup yields CDR1 SGHRS and CDR2 YFSETQ. The CDR3 here is CASSFMGGFTMNTEAFF. For the CDR3, the DNA is TGCGCCAGCAGCTTTATGGGAGGTTTCACAATGAACACTGAAGCTTTCTTT.

The V gene is TRBV5-1, the J gene TRBJ2-1; D may be TRBD1 (5 bases). The CDR3 loop spans 14 amino acids. Germline V gives CDR1 SGHRS, CDR2 YFSETQ. With 1 base removed from V and 8 bases from J, the gap between germline ends came to 13 bases. The CDR3 loop reads CASSLRGRKDEQFF. In nucleotides, the CDR3 is TGCGCCAGCAGCTTGAGGGGTCGGAAGGATGAGCAGTTCTTC.

This clone appeared a single time. The chain uses TRBV2 and TRBJ1-3; 8 nucleotides line up with TRBD1. CDR1 is SNHLY, CDR2 FYNNEI, per germline. The CDR3 has 14 residues. V shed 7 bases, J shed 2 bases, and the junction held 4 bases outside the gene matches. CDR3 loop: CASKTTGAGNTIYF. As DNA, the CDR3 is TGTGCCAGCAAGACGACAGGGGCTGGAAACACCATATATTTT.

This chain connects TRBV3-1 (or the pseudogene TRBV3-2) to TRBJ2-2, with 7 bases identical to TRBD2. J lost 5 bases, V lost 6 bases, and 9 bases had no gene match. Germline lookup yields CDR1 LGHDT and CDR2 YNNKEL (reference sequence). The CDR3 is 15 residues long. The CDR3 DNA is TGTGCCAGCAGAGACCTAGCGGTTGAGACCGGGGAGCTGTTTTTT. Translating gives CASRDLAVETGELFF.

This clone turned up a few times. The chain couples TRBV7-9 to TRBJ1-1, with 7 positions matching TRBD1. The J segment lost 1 base and the V segment lost 7 bases, leaving 9 bases of the junction unmatched. CDR3 length: 15 amino acids. Germline CDR1 and CDR2: SEHNR and FQNEAQ (reference sequence). CDR3 nucleotides: TGTGCCAGCACGCTAGGGTACAGGGGGAACACTGAAGCTTTCTTT. Its translation is CASTLGYRGNTEAFF.

The chain links TRBV23-1 to TRBJ2-1; tentative D call: TRBD1 (6 bases). TRBV23-1 is placed among ORFs of uncertain function. V was pared by 4 bases and J by 2 bases, with 15 bases between. The CDR3 is made up of 16 amino acids. The CDR3 sequence: CASSPGSGHTYNEQFF. CDR3 sequence (DNA): TGCGCCAGCAGTCCAGGTTCGGGACACACCTACAATGAGCAGTTCTTC.

The rearrangement joins TRBV5-4 to TRBJ2-2, with D possibly being TRBD2 (5 bases). Deletions cut 4 bases from V and 4 bases from J, with 17 bases between. This CDR3 comprises 16 residues. Germline V gene lookup returns CDR1 SGHNT and CDR2 YYREEE (reference sequence). As DNA, the CDR3 is TGTGCCAGCAGCGGCCCCCTCGGGGTGGTCACCGGGGAGCTGTTTTTT. Translated: CASSGPLGVVTGELFF.

This sequence joins TRBV28 and TRBJ1-2; D unclear. The CDR3 has 15 amino acids. V shed 7 bases and J shed 2 bases, with 17 bases lying between them. The germline V gene encodes CDR1 MDHEN and CDR2 SYDVKM. The CDR3 loop reads CASTFYGDTNYGYTF. CDR3 DNA sequence: TGTGCCAGCACTTTTTACGGAGATACAAACTATGGCTACACCTTC.

With regard to this clone: At one end the junction does not follow the germline gene, possibly because of a read error. The rearrangement links TRBV11-2 to TRBJ2-1; 7 nucleotides match TRBD2. Germline-derived CDR1 and CDR2 are SGHAT and FQNNGV. The CDR3 runs to 15 residues. The CDR3 bases are TGTGCCAGCAGGTTAGCGGGTAGCTCCTACAATGAGCAGTTCTTC. Translation: CASRLAGSSYNEQFF. Looking up the rest from reference TRBV11-2 and TRBJ2-1 gives the full variable domain: EAGVAQSPRYKIIEKRQSVAFWCNPISGHATLYWYQQILGQGPKLLIQFQNNGVVDDSQLPKDRFSAERLKGVDSTLKIQPAKLEDSAVYLCASRLAGSSYNEQFFGPGTRLTVL.

This clone occurred once. The gene calls are TRBV5-4 and TRBJ1-1; D possibly corresponds to TRBD1 (6 bases). The CDR3 totals 14 residues. Germline CDR1 reads SGHNT; CDR2 reads YYREEE (reference sequence). Between the trimmed V and J ends, which lost 2 bases and 5 bases, there was a span of 13 bases. The CDR3 DNA sequence: TGTGCCAGCAGCTTTCAGGGGAAAAAGACTGAAGCTTTCTTT. This translates into CASSFQGKKTEAFF.

This chain uses TRBV11-2 with TRBJ2-3; the D is unclear. V lost 7 bases to trimming and J lost 0 bases, with 8 bases between them. The CDR3 runs 13 residues. Germline lookup yields CDR1 SGHAT and CDR2 FQNNGV. The CDR3 DNA reads as TGTGCCAGCAATGCCGAGAGCACAGATACGCAGTATTTT. Translation: CASNAESTDTQYF.

The chain uses TRBV7-8 and TRBJ2-2; 8 bases agree with TRBD2. CDR3 size: 15 residues. Trimming removed 4 bases from V and 1 base from J; junction bases left unmatched: 2. The V gene's germline CDR1 is SGHVS and CDR2 FQNEAQ. The CDR3 bases are TGTGCCAGCAGCTGGAGCGGGAGGAACACCGGGGAGCTGTTTTTT. Amino acid sequence: CASSWSGRNTGELFF.

V gene TRBV9 combines with J gene TRBJ2-1; a weak D match, TRBD1 (5 bases). Trimming took off 1 base at V and 9 bases at J, with 5 bases between the two ends. The CDR3 spans 11 residues. CDR1 and CDR2 (germline): SGDLS, YYNGEE. CDR3 region: CASSVQGEQFF. The CDR3 bases are TGTGCCAGCAGCGTACAGGGTGAGCAGTTCTTC.

The V and J genes are TRBV7-2 and TRBJ1-1; no clear D. The V and J ends lost 1 base and 7 bases respectively, with 19 bases between them. This CDR3 is built from 16 residues. Germline V gene sequence: CDR1 SGHTA, CDR2 FQGNSA. In nucleotides, the CDR3 is TGTGCCAGCAGCTTAGGGTCTCTTCCCCCCGGGGTTGAAGCTTTCTTT. Translating it yields CASSLGSLPPGVEAFF.